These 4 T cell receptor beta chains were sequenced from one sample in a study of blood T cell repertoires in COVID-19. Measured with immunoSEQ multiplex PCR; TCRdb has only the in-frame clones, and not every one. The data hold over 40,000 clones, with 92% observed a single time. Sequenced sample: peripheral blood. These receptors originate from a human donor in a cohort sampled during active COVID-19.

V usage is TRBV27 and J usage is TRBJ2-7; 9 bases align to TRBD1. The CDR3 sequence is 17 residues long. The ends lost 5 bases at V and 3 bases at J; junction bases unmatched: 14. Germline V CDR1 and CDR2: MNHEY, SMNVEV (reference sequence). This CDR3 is CASSLHHDRGGIYEQYF. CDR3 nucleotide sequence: TGTGCCAGCAGTCTACACCACGACAGGGGGGGAATCTACGAGCAGTACTTC.

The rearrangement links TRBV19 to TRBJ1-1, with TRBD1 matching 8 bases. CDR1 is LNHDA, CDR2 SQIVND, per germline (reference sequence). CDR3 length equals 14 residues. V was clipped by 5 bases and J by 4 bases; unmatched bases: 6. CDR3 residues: CASSPRDRITEAFF. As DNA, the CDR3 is TGTGCCAGTAGTCCCCGGGACAGGATCACTGAAGCTTTCTTT.

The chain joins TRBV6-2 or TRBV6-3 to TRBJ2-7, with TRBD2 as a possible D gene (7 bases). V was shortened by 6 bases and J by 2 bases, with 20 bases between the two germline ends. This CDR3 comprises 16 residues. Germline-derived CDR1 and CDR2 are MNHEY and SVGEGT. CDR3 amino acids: CASSPSGGARTYEQYF. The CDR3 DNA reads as TGTGCCAGCAGCCCTAGTGGGGGGGCTCGCACCTACGAGCAGTACTTC.

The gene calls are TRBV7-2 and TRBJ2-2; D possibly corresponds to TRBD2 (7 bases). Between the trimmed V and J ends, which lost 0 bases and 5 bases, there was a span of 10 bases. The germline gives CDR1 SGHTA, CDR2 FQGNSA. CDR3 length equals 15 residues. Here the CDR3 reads CASSLAGGLTGELFF. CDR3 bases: TGTGCCAGCAGCTTAGCGGGGGGGCTAACCGGGGAGCTGTTTTTT.